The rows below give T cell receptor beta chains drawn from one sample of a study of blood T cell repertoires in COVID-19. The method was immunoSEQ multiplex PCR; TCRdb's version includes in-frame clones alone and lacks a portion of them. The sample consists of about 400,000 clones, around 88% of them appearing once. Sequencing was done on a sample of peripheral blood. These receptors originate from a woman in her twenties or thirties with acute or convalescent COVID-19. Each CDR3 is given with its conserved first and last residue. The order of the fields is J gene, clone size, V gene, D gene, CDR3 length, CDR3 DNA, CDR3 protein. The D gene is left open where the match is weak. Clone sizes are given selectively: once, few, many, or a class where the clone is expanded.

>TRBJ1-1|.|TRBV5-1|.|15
TGCGCCAGCAGCCTGAGGGGGGGTTTCGACACTGAAGCTTTCTTT
CASSLRGGFDTEAFF
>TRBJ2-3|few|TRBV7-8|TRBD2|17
TGTGCCAGCAGCTTCTCTGGGCGGGGGGGATTCACAGATACGCAGTATTTT
CASSFSGRGGFTDTQYF
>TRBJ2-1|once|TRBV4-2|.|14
TGTGCCAGCAGCCGGACAGTTTTGGGAGATGAGCAGTTCTTC
CASSRTVLGDEQFF
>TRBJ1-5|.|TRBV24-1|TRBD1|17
TGTGCCACCAGTGATCGGGGGGGACAGGGCAACAATCAGCCCCAGCATTTT
CATSDRGGQGNNQPQHF
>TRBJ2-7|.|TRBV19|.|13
TGTGCCAGTAGTAAGGGGGGGAGGGACGAGCAGTACTTC
CASSKGGRDEQYF
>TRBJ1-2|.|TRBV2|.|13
TGTGCCAGCAGAACCGGACAGATTGGCGGCTACACCTTC
CASRTGQIGGYTF
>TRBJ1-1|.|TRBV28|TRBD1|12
TGTGCCAGCGAGGACAGGGATAGGAAAGCTTTCTTT
CASEDRDRKAFF
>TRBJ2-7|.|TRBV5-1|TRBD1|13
TGCGCCAGCAGCTCTCGGACAGGGGGAGAGCAGTACTTC
CASSSRTGGEQYF
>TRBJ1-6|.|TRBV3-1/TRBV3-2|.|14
TGTGCCAGCAGCCAAGCAGGTTATAATTCACCCCTCCACTTT
CASSQAGYNSPLHF
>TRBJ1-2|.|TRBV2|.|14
TGTGCCAGCAGTGAACCGGGACTCCCCGGTGGCTACACCTTC
CASSEPGLPGGYTF